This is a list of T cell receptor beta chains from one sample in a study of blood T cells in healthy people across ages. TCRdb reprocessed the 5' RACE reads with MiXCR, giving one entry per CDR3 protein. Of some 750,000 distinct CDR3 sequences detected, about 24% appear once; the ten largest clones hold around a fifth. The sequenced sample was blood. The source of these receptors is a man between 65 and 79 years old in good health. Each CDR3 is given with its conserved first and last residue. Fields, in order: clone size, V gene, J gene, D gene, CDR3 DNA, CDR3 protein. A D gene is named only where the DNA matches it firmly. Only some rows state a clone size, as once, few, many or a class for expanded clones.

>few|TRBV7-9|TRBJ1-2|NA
TGTGCCAGCAGCCGGGCAGGAAGAGGCTACACCTTC
CASSRAGRGYTF
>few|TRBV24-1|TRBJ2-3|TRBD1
TGTGCCACCAGCCACCCGCAGGGGGCGAACACAGATACGCAGTATTTT
CATSHPQGANTDTQYF
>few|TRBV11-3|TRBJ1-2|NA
TGTGCCAGCAGCTTTGACAGTGAGAACTATGGCTACACCTTC
CASSFDSENYGYTF
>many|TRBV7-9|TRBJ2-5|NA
TGTGCCAGCAGCCCCGCCCTTCTGGAAGAGACCCAGTACTTC
CASSPALLEETQYF
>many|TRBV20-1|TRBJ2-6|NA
TGCAGTGCTCCCCGTCCTGGGGCCAACGTCCTGACTTTC
CSAPRPGANVLTF
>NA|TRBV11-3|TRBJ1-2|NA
TGTGCCAGCAGCAGAAGAGCCTATGGCTACACCTTC
CASSRRAYGYTF
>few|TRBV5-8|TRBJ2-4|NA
TGTGCCAGCAGCTCGACAGAGACTCAAAACATTCAGTACTTC
CASSSTETQNIQYF
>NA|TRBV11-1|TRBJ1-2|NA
TGTGCCAGCAGCTTTACGACAGAGAACTATGGCTACACCTTC
CASSFTTENYGYTF
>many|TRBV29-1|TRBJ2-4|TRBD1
TGCAGCGTGCAGGGGGCCGAAAACATTCAGTACTTC
CSVQGAENIQYF
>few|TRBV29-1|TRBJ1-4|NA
TGCAGCGTGTCGGGGTCCTCTAATGAAAAACTGTTTTTT
CSVSGSSNEKLFF
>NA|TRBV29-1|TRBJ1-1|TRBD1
TGCAGCGTGCAGGACAGGGCGAACACTGAAGCTTTCTTT
CSVQDRANTEAFF
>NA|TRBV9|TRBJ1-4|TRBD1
TGTGCCAGCAGTGAAGGACAGGGAGTTTTTGAAAAACTGTTTTTT
CASSEGQGVFEKLFF
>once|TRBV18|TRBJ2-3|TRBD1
TGTGCCAGCTCACTCCGGACAGGGGTGACAGATACGCAGTATTTT
CASSLRTGVTDTQYF
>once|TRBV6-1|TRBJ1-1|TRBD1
TGTGCCAGCGTATTGACAGGGAACCCTGAAGCTTTCTTT
CASVLTGNPEAFF
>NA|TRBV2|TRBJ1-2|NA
TGTGCCAGCAGTGTTCAGGTTAGCTATGGCTACACCTTC
CASSVQVSYGYTF
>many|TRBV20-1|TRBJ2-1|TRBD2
TGCAGTGCTCCCACGACCACTAGCGGGAGATATGAGCAGTTCTTC
CSAPTTTSGRYEQFF
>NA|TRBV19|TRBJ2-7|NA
TGTGCCAGTAGTATTCGGCGCGGAGGAGGGTCCTACGAGCAGTACTTC
CASSIRRGGGSYEQYF
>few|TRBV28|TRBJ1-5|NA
TGTGCCAGCAGGAAACACAGGGTCGGTCAGCCCCAGCATTTT
CASRKHRVGQPQHF